The clone carrying this T cell receptor beta chain was counted a single time. The antigen is not known. Positive CCR7 selection of CD45RO-negative cells yielded the naive CD8 cells, and terminally differentiated effector memory CD45RA+ cells were excluded. This entry belongs to a study of shared clonotypes between healthy human individuals. Study-wide results and caveats: Across a handful of donors, naive CD4 shared 5% to 5.5%, naive CD8 more than 3%, memory CD4 less than 2.5%, memory CD8 over 0.3%. It was anticipated that sequencing depth would influence how many clonotypes donors shared.

Deep was the level used in running the assay. Some clones are missing from TCRdb's copy, which holds only in-frame ones; the method was immunoSEQ multiplex PCR. This table has about 800,000 clones, about 97% appearing once. The sequence was obtained from a man aged 25 to 40 in good health. The specimen was naive CD8+ T cells sorted from blood.

CDR3 amino acids: CASSFSGHNSYEQYF. Written as DNA, the CDR3 is TGCGCCAGCAGCTTCTCGGGACATAACTCCTACGAGCAGTACTTC. V usage is TRBV5-1 and J usage is TRBJ2-7, with D possibly TRBD1 on 6 matching bases. From germline, CDR1 is SGHRS and CDR2 YFSETQ. This CDR3 is built from 15 residues. V lost 2 bases and J lost 0, with 12 bases in between.